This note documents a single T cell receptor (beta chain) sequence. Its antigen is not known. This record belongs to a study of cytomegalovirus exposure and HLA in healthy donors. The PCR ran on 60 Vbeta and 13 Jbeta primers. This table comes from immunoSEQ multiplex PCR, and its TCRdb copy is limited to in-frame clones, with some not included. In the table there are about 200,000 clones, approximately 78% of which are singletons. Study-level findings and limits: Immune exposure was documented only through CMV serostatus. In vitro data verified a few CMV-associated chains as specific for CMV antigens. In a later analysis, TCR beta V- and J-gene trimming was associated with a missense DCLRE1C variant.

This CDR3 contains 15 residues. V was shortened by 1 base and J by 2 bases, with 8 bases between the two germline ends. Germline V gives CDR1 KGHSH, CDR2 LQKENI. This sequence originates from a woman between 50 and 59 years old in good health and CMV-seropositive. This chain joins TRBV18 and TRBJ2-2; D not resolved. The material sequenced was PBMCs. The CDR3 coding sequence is TGTGCCAGCTCACCACAACACAGAAACACCGGGGAGCTGTTTTTT. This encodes CASSPQHRNTGELFF.